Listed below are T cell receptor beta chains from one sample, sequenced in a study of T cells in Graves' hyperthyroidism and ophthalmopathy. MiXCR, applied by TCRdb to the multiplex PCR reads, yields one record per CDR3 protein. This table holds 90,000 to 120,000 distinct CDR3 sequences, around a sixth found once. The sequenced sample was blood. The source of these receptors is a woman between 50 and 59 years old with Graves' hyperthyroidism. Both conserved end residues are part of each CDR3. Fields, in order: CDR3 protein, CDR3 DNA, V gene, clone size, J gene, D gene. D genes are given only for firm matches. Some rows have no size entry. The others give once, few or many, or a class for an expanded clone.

CDR3aa: CASSSRLAGVLDTQYF; CDR3nt: TGTGCCAGCAGCTCACGACTAGCGGGAGTTCTAGATACGCAGTATTTT; v_gene: TRBV5-6; abundance: many; j_gene: TRBJ2-3; d_gene: TRBD2
CDR3aa: CSARREPTDTQYF; CDR3nt: TGCAGTGCTAGGCGGGAGCCCACAGATACGCAGTATTTT; v_gene: TRBV20-1; abundance: many; j_gene: TRBJ2-3; d_gene: TRBD2
CDR3aa: CASSQGGQGGIFAEAFF; CDR3nt: TGCGCCAGCAGCCAAGGAGGACAGGGTGGTATCTTCGCTGAAGCTTTCTTT; v_gene: TRBV4-1; abundance: many; j_gene: TRBJ1-1; d_gene: TRBD1
CDR3aa: CASGDGVRDTQYF; CDR3nt: TGTGCCAGCGGGGACGGGGTCCGGGATACGCAGTATTTT; v_gene: TRBV28; abundance: many; j_gene: TRBJ2-3; d_gene: -
CDR3aa: CASSRLAGLSYEQYF; CDR3nt: TGTGCCAGCAGTCGACTAGCGGGCCTTTCCTACGAGCAGTACTTC; v_gene: TRBV28; abundance: many; j_gene: TRBJ2-7; d_gene: TRBD2
CDR3aa: CSARVGGREKLFF; CDR3nt: TGCAGTGCTAGAGTGGGCGGGCGGGAAAAACTGTTTTTT; v_gene: TRBV20-1; abundance: many; j_gene: TRBJ1-4; d_gene: -
CDR3aa: CASSLDRSYEQYF; CDR3nt: TGTGCCAGCAGTTTGGACAGGTCCTACGAGCAGTACTTC; v_gene: TRBV12-3/TRBV12-4; abundance: -; j_gene: TRBJ2-7; d_gene: TRBD1
CDR3aa: CASSLVLTGGIYNEQFF; CDR3nt: TGTGCCAGCAGCTTAGTTTTGACAGGAGGGATATACAATGAGCAGTTCTTC; v_gene: TRBV11-2; abundance: many; j_gene: TRBJ2-1; d_gene: -
CDR3aa: CSVWTGLKGYTF; CDR3nt: TGCAGTGTTTGGACAGGACTTAAAGGCTACACCTTC; v_gene: TRBV20-1; abundance: many; j_gene: TRBJ1-2; d_gene: TRBD1
CDR3aa: CASSWEGLADTQYF; CDR3nt: TGTGCCAGCAGTTGGGAGGGCCTCGCAGATACGCAGTATTTT; v_gene: TRBV28; abundance: many; j_gene: TRBJ2-3; d_gene: TRBD2
CDR3aa: CASSEGLTNEQFF; CDR3nt: TGTGCCAGCAGCGAGGGACTCACCAATGAGCAGTTCTTC; v_gene: TRBV9; abundance: many; j_gene: TRBJ2-1; d_gene: -
CDR3aa: CASSWADPRVYEQFF; CDR3nt: TGTGCCAGTAGTTGGGCTGACCCGAGGGTTTATGAGCAGTTCTTC; v_gene: TRBV19; abundance: many; j_gene: TRBJ2-1; d_gene: -
CDR3aa: CASSPSGGQYNEQFF; CDR3nt: TGTGCCAGCAGCCCGAGTGGAGGACAGTACAATGAGCAGTTCTTC; v_gene: TRBV7-8; abundance: many; j_gene: TRBJ2-1; d_gene: -
CDR3aa: CASSLSTGANTGELFF; CDR3nt: TGTGCCAGCAGTTTATCGACAGGGGCGAACACCGGGGAGCTGTTTTTT; v_gene: TRBV27; abundance: many; j_gene: TRBJ2-2; d_gene: TRBD1
CDR3aa: CATAPRALNEKLFF; CDR3nt: TGTGCCACTGCACCGCGGGCCCTTAATGAAAAACTGTTTTTT; v_gene: TRBV6-1; abundance: many; j_gene: TRBJ1-4; d_gene: -
CDR3aa: CASSPDRARTEAFF; CDR3nt: TGTGCCAGCTCACCCGACAGGGCGCGGACTGAAGCTTTCTTT; v_gene: TRBV13; abundance: -; j_gene: TRBJ1-1; d_gene: TRBD1
CDR3aa: CASSPYQSSGNTIYF; CDR3nt: TGTGCCAGCAGCCCTTACCAGAGCTCTGGAAACACCATATATTTT; v_gene: TRBV7-8; abundance: many; j_gene: TRBJ1-3; d_gene: -
CDR3aa: CASRWQGNTEAFF; CDR3nt: TGTGCCAGCAGATGGCAGGGGAACACTGAAGCTTTCTTT; v_gene: TRBV12-3/TRBV12-4; abundance: many; j_gene: TRBJ1-1; d_gene: -
CDR3aa: CASSFLNGGTGYTF; CDR3nt: TGTGCCAGCAGTTTCCTGAACGGGGGCACTGGCTACACCTTC; v_gene: TRBV27; abundance: many; j_gene: TRBJ1-2; d_gene: -
CDR3aa: CASSPGGPNEKLFF; CDR3nt: TGCGCCAGCAGCCCGGGAGGGCCTAATGAAAAACTGTTTTTT; v_gene: TRBV5-1; abundance: many; j_gene: TRBJ1-4; d_gene: -
CDR3aa: CASSPGQGRGNTIYF; CDR3nt: TGTGCCAGCAGCCCCGGACAGGGCCGAGGAAACACCATATATTTT; v_gene: TRBV7-9; abundance: -; j_gene: TRBJ1-3; d_gene: TRBD1
CDR3aa: CASKQGLENIQYF; CDR3nt: TGTGCCAGCAAACAGGGGTTGGAAAACATTCAGTACTTC; v_gene: TRBV11-2; abundance: -; j_gene: TRBJ2-4; d_gene: TRBD1
CDR3aa: CASSPQGSGNTIYF; CDR3nt: TGTGCCAGCAGCCCACAGGGTTCTGGAAACACCATATATTTT; v_gene: TRBV13; abundance: many; j_gene: TRBJ1-3; d_gene: -
CDR3aa: CASSRAGVSYNEQFF; CDR3nt: TGTGCCAGCAGCCGAGCGGGAGTCTCCTACAATGAGCAGTTCTTC; v_gene: TRBV6-1; abundance: many; j_gene: TRBJ2-1; d_gene: TRBD2
CDR3aa: CATSDQRLAGAYNEQFF; CDR3nt: TGTGCCACCAGTGACCAACGACTAGCGGGAGCCTACAATGAGCAGTTCTTC; v_gene: TRBV24-1; abundance: many; j_gene: TRBJ2-1; d_gene: TRBD2
CDR3aa: CASSLYGPIQYF; CDR3nt: TGTGCCAGCAGCTTATATGGGCCCATTCAGTACTTC; v_gene: TRBV7-3; abundance: many; j_gene: TRBJ2-4; d_gene: -
CDR3aa: CASNYGTESGELFF; CDR3nt: TGTGCCAGCAACTATGGGACCGAGAGTGGGGAGCTGTTTTTT; v_gene: TRBV3-1; abundance: many; j_gene: TRBJ2-2; d_gene: -
CDR3aa: CASSSSSGANVLTF; CDR3nt: TGTGCCAGCAGCTCGTCCTCTGGGGCCAACGTCCTGACTTTC; v_gene: TRBV7-2; abundance: once; j_gene: TRBJ2-6; d_gene: -
CDR3aa: CASRGSGGYNSPLHF; CDR3nt: TGTGCCAGCAGAGGCTCAGGGGGTTATAATTCACCCCTCCACTTT; v_gene: TRBV6-1; abundance: many; j_gene: TRBJ1-6; d_gene: TRBD1
CDR3aa: CASRALAGDHEQFF; CDR3nt: TGTGCCAGCAGGGCACTAGCGGGAGACCATGAGCAGTTCTTC; v_gene: TRBV11-2; abundance: -; j_gene: TRBJ2-1; d_gene: TRBD2
CDR3aa: CASSGGQGIFYGYTF; CDR3nt: TGTGCCAGCAGCGGAGGACAGGGTATATTCTATGGCTACACCTTC; v_gene: TRBV5-4; abundance: many; j_gene: TRBJ1-2; d_gene: TRBD1